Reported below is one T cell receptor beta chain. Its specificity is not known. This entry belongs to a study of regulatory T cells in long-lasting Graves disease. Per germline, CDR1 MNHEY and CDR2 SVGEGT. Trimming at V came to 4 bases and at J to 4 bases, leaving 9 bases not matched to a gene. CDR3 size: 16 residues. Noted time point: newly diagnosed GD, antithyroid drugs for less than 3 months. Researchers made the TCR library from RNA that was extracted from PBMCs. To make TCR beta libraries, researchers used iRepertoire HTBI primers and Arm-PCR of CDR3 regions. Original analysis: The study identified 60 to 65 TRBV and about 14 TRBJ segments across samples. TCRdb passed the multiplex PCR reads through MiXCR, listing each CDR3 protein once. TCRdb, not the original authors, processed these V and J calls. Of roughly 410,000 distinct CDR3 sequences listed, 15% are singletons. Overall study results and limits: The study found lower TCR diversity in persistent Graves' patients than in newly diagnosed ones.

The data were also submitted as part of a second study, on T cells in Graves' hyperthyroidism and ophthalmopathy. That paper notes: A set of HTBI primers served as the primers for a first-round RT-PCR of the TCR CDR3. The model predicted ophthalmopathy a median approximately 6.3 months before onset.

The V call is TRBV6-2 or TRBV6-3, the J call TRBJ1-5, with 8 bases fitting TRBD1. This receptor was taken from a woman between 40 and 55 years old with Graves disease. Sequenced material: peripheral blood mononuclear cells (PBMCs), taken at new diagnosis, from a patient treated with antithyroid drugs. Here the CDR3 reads CASSSISTGGNQPQHF. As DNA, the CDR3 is TGTGCCAGCAGTTCAATTTCTACAGGGGGAAATCAGCCCCAGCATTTT.